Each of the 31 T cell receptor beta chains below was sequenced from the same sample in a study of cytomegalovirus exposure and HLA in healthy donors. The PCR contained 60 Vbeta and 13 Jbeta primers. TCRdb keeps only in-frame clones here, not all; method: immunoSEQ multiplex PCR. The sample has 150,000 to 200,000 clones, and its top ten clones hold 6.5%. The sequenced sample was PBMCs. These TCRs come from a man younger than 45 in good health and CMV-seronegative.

The chain's CDR3 is CAFILRYTGELFF. The CDR3 bases are TGTGCCTTCATTCTGCGCTACACCGGGGAGCTGTTTTTT. This rearrangement joins TRBV5-8 to TRBJ2-2; D is undetermined. Germline V gene lookup returns CDR1 SGHTS and CDR2 YDEGEE. The V end lost 10 bases, the J end lost 3 bases, and 13 bases lay between the germline ends. The CDR3 is made up of 13 amino acids.

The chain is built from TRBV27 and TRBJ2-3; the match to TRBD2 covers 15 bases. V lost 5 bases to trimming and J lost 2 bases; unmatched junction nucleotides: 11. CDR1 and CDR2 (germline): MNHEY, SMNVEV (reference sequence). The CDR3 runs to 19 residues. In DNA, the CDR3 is TGTGCCAGCAGTACATACCCCGGACTAGCGGGAGGGATCACAGATACGCAGTATTTT. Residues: CASSTYPGLAGGITDTQYF.

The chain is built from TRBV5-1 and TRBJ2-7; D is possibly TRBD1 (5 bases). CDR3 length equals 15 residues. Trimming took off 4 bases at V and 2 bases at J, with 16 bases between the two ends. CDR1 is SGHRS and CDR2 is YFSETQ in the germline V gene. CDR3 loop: CASSPQQGAPYEQYF. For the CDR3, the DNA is TGCGCCAGCAGCCCGCAGCAGGGTGCCCCCTACGAGCAGTACTTC.

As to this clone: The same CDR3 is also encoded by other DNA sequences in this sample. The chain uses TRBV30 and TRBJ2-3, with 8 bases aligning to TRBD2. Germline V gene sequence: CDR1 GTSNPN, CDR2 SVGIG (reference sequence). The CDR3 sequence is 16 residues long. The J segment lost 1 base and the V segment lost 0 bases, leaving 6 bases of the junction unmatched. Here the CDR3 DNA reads TGTGCCTGGAGTGTACTTAGCGGGACCCGCACAGATACGCAGTATTTT. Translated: CAWSVLSGTRTDTQYF.

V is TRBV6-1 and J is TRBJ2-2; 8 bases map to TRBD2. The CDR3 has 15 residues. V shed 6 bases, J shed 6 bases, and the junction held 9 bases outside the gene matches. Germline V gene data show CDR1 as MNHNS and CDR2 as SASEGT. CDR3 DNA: TGTGCCAGCAGGCCAGGGGCGGGAGGTTCCGGGGAGCTGTTTTTT. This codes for CASRPGAGGSGELFF.

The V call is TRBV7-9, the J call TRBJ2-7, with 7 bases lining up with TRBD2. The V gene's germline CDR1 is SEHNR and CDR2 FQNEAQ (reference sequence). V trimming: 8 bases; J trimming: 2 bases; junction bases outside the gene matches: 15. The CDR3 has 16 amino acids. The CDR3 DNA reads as TGTGCCAGCGAATCCCAGACTAGCAAGAACCCCTACGAGCAGTACTTC. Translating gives CASESQTSKNPYEQYF.

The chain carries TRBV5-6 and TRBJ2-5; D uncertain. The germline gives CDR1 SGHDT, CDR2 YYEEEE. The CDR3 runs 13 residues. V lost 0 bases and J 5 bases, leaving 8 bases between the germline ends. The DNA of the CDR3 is TGTGCCAGCAGCTTGGACTTCTGGGAGACCCAGTACTTC. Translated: CASSLDFWETQYF.

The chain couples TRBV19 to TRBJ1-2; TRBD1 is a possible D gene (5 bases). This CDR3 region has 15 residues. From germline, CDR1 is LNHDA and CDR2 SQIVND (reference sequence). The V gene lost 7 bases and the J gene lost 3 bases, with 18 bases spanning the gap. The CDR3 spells CASKIDPGGDYGYTF. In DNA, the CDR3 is TGTGCCAGTAAGATCGACCCCGGAGGGGACTATGGCTACACCTTC.

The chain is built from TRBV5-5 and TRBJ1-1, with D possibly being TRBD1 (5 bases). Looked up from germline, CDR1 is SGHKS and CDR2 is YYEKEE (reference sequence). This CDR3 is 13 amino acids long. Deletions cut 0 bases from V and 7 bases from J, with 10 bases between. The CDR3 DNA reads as TGTGCCAGCAGCTTGGGACAGAGTGTTGAAGCTTTCTTT. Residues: CASSLGQSVEAFF.

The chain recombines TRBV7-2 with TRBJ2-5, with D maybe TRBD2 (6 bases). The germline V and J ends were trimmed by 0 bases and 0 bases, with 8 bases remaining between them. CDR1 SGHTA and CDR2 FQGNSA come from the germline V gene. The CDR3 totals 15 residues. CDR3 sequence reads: CASSLALANQETQYF. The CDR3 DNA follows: TGTGCCAGCAGCTTAGCCCTAGCGAACCAAGAGACCCAGTACTTC.

CDR3 sequence: CASSLEGQGREKLFF. For the CDR3, the DNA is TGTGCCAGCAGTTTAGAGGGACAGGGGCGTGAAAAACTGTTTTTT. The chain carries TRBV6-5 and TRBJ1-4, with 10 bases aligning to TRBD1. The CDR3 has 15 residues. The germline CDR1 and CDR2 sequences are MNHEY and SVGAGI. After removal of 4 bases from V and 7 bases from J, the junction contained 6 bases not matched to a gene.

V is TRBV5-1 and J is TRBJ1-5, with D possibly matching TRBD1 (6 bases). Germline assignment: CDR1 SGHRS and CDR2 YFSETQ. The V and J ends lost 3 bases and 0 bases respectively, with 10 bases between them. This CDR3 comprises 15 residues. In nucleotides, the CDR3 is TGCGCCAGCAGCTGGGGGCCCCTTAGCAATCAGCCCCAGCATTTT. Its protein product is CASSWGPLSNQPQHF. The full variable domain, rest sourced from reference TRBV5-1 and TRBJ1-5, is KAGVTQTPRYLIKTRGQQVTLSCSPISGHRSVSWYQQTPGQGLQFLFEYFSETQRNKGNFPGRFSGRQFSNSRSEMNVSTLELGDSALYLCASSWGPLSNQPQHFGDGTRLSIL.

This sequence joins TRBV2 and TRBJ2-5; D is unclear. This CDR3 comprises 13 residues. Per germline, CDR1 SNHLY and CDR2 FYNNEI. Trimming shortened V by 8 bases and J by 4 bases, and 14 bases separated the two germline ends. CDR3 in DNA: TGTGCCAGCGGTATAACAGATGGAGAGACCCAGTACTTC. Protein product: CASGITDGETQYF.

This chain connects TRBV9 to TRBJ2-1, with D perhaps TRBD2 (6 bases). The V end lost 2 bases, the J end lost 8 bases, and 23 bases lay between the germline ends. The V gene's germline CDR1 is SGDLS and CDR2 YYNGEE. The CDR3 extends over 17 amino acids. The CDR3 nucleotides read TGTGCCAGCAGCGTCCGACTGGGAGGTCGTAGTGGGGATGAGCAGTTCTTC. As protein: CASSVRLGGRSGDEQFF.

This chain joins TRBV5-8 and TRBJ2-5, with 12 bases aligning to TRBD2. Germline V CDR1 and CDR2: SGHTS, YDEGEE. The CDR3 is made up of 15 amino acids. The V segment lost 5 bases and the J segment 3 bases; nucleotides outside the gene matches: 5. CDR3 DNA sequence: TGTGCCAGCAGAAAATGGACTAGCGGGGAAGAGACCCAGTACTTC. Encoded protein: CASRKWTSGEETQYF.

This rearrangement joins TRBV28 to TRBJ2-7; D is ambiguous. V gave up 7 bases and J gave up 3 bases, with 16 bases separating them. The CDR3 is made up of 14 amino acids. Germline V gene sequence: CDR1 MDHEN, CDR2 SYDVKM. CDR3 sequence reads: CASNLRSLNYEQYF. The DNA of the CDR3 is TGTGCCAGCAACCTCCGGTCACTCAACTACGAGCAGTACTTC.

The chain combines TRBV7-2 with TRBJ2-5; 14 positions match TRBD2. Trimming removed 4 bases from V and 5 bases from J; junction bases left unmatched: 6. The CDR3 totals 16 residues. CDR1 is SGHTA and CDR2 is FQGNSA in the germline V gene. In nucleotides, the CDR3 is TGTGCCAGCAGCTCCAGACTAGCGGGGGGGCAGGAGACCCAGTACTTC. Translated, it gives CASSSRLAGGQETQYF.

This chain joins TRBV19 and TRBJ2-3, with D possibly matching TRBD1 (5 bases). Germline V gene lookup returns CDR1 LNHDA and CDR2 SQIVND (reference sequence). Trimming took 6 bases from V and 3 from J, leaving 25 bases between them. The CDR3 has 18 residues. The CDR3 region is CASRNSRTAGLRTDTQYF. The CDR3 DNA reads TGTGCCAGTAGAAACTCGCGCACAGCAGGGTTGAGGACAGATACGCAGTATTTT. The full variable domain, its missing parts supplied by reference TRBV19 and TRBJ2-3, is DGGITQSPKYLFRKEGQNVTLSCEQNLNHDAMYWYRQDPGQGLRLIYYSQIVNDFQKGDIAEGYSVSREKKESFPLTVTSAQKNPTAFYLCASRNSRTAGLRTDTQYFGPGTRLTVL.

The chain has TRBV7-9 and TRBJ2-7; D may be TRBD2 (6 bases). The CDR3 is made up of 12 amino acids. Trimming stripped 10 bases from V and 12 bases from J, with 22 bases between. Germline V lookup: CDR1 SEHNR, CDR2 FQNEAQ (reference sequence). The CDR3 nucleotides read TGTGCCACCCCATCCCCCCGGGGGTCTTGGTACTTC. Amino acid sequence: CATPSPRGSWYF. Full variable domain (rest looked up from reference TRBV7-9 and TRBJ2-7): DTGVSQNPRHKITKRGQNVTFRCDPISEHNRLYWYRQTLGQGPEFLTYFQNEAQLEKSRLLSDRFSAERPKGSFSTLEIQRTEQGDSAMYLCATPSPRGSWYFGPGTRLTVT.

The chain's CDR3 is CASVNRFRVGTEAFF. The DNA for the CDR3 is TGTGCCAGTGTGAATCGTTTCAGGGTTGGGACTGAAGCTTTCTTT. The genes are TRBV6-5 and TRBJ1-1; maybe TRBD1 (5 bases). Trimming pared 9 bases from V and 5 bases from J, leaving 22 bases between. Germline assignment: CDR1 MNHEY and CDR2 SVGAGI. This CDR3 has 15 residues.

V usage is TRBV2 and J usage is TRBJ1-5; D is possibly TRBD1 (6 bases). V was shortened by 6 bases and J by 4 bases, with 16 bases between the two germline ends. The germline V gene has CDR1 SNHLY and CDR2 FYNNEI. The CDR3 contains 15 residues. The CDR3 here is CASRYRVVRNQPQHF. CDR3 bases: TGTGCCAGCAGGTACAGGGTGGTACGGAATCAGCCCCAGCATTTT.

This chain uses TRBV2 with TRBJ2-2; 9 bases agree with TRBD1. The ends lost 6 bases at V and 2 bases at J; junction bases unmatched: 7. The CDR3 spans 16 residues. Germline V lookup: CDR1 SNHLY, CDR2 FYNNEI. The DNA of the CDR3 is TGTGCCAGCAGCGCAAACAGGGGGCAAAACACCGGGGAGCTGTTTTTT. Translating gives CASSANRGQNTGELFF.

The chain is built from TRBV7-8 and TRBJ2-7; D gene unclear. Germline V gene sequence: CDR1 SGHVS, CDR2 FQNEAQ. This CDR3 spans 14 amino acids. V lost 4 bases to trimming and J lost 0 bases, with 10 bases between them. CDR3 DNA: TGTGCCAGCAGCTCTCGACTCCTCTCCTACGAGCAGTACTTC. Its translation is CASSSRLLSYEQYF.

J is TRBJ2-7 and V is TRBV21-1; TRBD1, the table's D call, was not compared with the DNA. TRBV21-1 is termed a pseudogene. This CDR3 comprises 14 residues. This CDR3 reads CASSKGTGTYEQYF. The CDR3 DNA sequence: TGTGCCAGCAGCAAAGGGACAGGGACCTACGAGCAGTACTTC.

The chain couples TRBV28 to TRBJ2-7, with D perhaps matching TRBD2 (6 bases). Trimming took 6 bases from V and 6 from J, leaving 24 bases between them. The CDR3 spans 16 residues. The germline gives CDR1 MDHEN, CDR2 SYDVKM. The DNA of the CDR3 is TGTGCCAGCAGGCCGCCGGGACTGGGAGCAGGGCTCGAGCAGTACTTC. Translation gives CASRPPGLGAGLEQYF.

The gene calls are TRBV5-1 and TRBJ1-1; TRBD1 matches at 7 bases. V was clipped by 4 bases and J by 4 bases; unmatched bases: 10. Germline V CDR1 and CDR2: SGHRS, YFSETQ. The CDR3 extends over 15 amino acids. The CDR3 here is CASSPNGQEGTEAFF. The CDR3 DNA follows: TGCGCCAGCAGCCCGAACGGACAGGAGGGCACTGAAGCTTTCTTT.

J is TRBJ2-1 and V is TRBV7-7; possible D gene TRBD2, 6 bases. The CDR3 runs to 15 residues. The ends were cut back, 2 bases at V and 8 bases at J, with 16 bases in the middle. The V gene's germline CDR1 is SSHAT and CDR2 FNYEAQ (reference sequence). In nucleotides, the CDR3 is TGTGCCAGCAGCTTAAGGACTACCAGAGGGGATGAGCAGTTCTTC. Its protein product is CASSLRTTRGDEQFF.

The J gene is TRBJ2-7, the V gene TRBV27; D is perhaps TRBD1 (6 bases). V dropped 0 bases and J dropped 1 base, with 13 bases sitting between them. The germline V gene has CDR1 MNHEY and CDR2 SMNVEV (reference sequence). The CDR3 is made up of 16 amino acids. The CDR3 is CASSLSRTAPSYEQYF. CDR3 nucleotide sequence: TGTGCCAGCAGTTTATCCAGGACAGCGCCTTCCTACGAGCAGTACTTC.

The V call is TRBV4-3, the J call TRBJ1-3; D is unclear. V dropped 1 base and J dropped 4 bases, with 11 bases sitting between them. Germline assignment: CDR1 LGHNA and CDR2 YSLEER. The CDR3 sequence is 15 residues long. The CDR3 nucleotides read TGCGCCAGCAGCCAAGCCTCAGGCCAGGGAAACACCATATATTTT. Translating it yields CASSQASGQGNTIYF.

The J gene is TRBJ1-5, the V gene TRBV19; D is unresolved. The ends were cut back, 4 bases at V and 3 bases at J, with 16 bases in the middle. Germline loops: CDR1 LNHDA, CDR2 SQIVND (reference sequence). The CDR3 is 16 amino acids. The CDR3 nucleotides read TGTGCCAGTAGTACACCCTCTGGCAGGCTCAATCAGCCCCAGCATTTT. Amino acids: CASSTPSGRLNQPQHF.

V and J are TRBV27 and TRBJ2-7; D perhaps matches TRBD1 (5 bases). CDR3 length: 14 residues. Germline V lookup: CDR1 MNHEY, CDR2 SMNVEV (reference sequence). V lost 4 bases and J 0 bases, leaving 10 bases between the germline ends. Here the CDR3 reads CASSWQGPSYEQYF. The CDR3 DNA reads TGTGCCAGCAGTTGGCAGGGCCCCTCCTACGAGCAGTACTTC.